These T cell receptor beta chains were read from a single sample in a study of blood T cell repertoires in COVID-19. Sequencing was performed with immunoSEQ multiplex PCR; in TCRdb, only in-frame clones are kept and a portion is missing. The sample lists roughly 440,000 clones, 70% to 90% occurring once. What was sequenced was peripheral blood. The receptors derive from a woman in her forties or fifties with COVID-19, enrolled during active disease. Both conserved end residues are part of each CDR3. A D gene is named only where the DNA matches it firmly. Expanded clones are given a class, and other clones once, few, many or no size at all.

V	size	D	J	DNA	CDR3
TRBV12-3/TRBV12-4	.	.	TRBJ2-5	TGTGCCAGCAGTGCAGGGGTCGGGGAGACCCAGTACTTC	CASSAGVGETQYF
TRBV5-1	.	.	TRBJ2-2	TGCGCCAGCAGGGAGGCCCCCCGGGAGACCGGGGAGCTGTTTTTT	CASREAPRETGELFF
TRBV6-6	.	TRBD1	TRBJ1-5	TGTGCCAGCAGACCGAGGACAGGTGAAAATCAGCCCCAGCATTTT	CASRPRTGENQPQHF
TRBV5-4	.	TRBD2	TRBJ2-1	TGTGCCAGCAGCCGGACTAGCGGGGGGGCCAGGTACAATGAGCAGTTCTTC	CASSRTSGGARYNEQFF
TRBV5-5	few	TRBD1	TRBJ1-4	TGTGCCAGCAGCTTGGATGCAGGGGGCACGACTAATGAAAAACTGTTTTTT	CASSLDAGGTTNEKLFF
TRBV13	.	.	TRBJ2-1	TGTGCCAGCAGCCCCCCCCAAAGGGGTGAGCAGTTCTTC	CASSPPQRGEQFF
TRBV4-1	.	TRBD1	TRBJ1-2	TGCGCCAGCAGCCAAGAAGAACAGGGGATTAGTGGCTACACCTTC	CASSQEEQGISGYTF
TRBV10-1	.	TRBD1	TRBJ2-7	TGCGCCAGCAGTGAGGACAGGGTGGCCGACGAGCAGTACTTC	CASSEDRVADEQYF
TRBV7-3	.	TRBD2	TRBJ2-7	TGTGCCAGCAGCTTGGGCGGGAGCAACTCCTACGAGCAGTACTTC	CASSLGGSNSYEQYF
TRBV30	.	TRBD1	TRBJ2-7	TGTGCCTGGACTACAGGGGTCCCCTACGAGCAGTACTTC	CAWTTGVPYEQYF
TRBV28	.	.	TRBJ2-3	TGTGCCAGCGGCAACAGGGATTCCACAGATACGCAGTATTTT	CASGNRDSTDTQYF
TRBV6-5	.	TRBD1	TRBJ2-1	TGTGCCAGCACCCGGACAGGCGGCTCCTACAATGAGCAGTTCTTC	CASTRTGGSYNEQFF
TRBV11-2	.	TRBD2	TRBJ2-5	TGTGCCAGCAGCCCCTTAGCGGGGCCTGGGGAGACCCAGTACTTC	CASSPLAGPGETQYF
TRBV5-1	.	TRBD2	TRBJ2-2	TGCGCCAGCAGCTTGCCACGACTGACACGGGGGGGCCGCACCGGGGAGCTGTTTTTT	CASSLPRLTRGGRTGELFF
TRBV6-6	.	.	TRBJ1-1	TGTGCCAGCACGCGGAATCAGAACACTGAAGCTTTCTTT	CASTRNQNTEAFF
TRBV29-1	once	.	TRBJ2-3	TGCAGCTCCCCGAGCTACGGAGGCTCAACAGATACGCAGTATTTT	CSSPSYGGSTDTQYF
TRBV19	.	TRBD2	TRBJ2-1	TGTGCCAGTAGTATCATGGCTAGCGGGGCCAATGAGCAGTTCTTC	CASSIMASGANEQFF
TRBV5-5	.	TRBD1	TRBJ2-5	TGTGCCAGCAGCTTCGACAGGGGGGGTGAGACCCAGTACTTC	CASSFDRGGETQYF
TRBV20-1	.	TRBD1	TRBJ1-2	TGCAGTGCTAGTCCCCCGGACAGGGATGGCTACACCTTC	CSASPPDRDGYTF
TRBV5-4	.	.	TRBJ1-2	TGTGCCAGCAGCATACAGGGAGCTAACTATGGCTACACCTTC	CASSIQGANYGYTF
TRBV28	.	.	TRBJ2-1	TGTGCCAGTAATCGCCTAGGGGTCGAGCAGTTCTTC	CASNRLGVEQFF
TRBV3-1/TRBV3-2	.	.	TRBJ2-3	TGTGCCAGCAGCTCCCGCTCCGGGTTCGTAGAGGCCAGTACAGATACGCAGTATTTT	CASSSRSGFVEASTDTQYF
TRBV9	.	TRBD2	TRBJ2-5	TGTGCCAGCAGCCCTCCGTCGCGGGGGGGCCTAAGGGGAGAGACCCAGTACTTC	CASSPPSRGGLRGETQYF
TRBV5-1	.	.	TRBJ2-7	TGCGCCAGCAGAGGGCAGGGGCCCTACGAGCAGTACTTC	CASRGQGPYEQYF
TRBV2	once	TRBD1	TRBJ1-1	TGTGCCAGCAGCTTACAGGGGGGTTCAGCTTTCTTT	CASSLQGGSAFF
TRBV4-1	few	TRBD1	TRBJ1-5	TGCGCCAGCAGCCGCTTCCAGGGGGGCCTTTATAGCAATCAGCCCCAGCATTTT	CASSRFQGGLYSNQPQHF
TRBV2	.	TRBD1	TRBJ2-3	TGTGCCAGCAGACCCGGACAGGGTTCAGATACGCAGTATTTT	CASRPGQGSDTQYF
TRBV5-1	.	TRBD1	TRBJ1-1	TGCGCCAGCAGCTTGATTGGACAGGGGGACGGGGCTTTTGAAGCTTTCTTT	CASSLIGQGDGAFEAFF
TRBV5-6	.	TRBD1	TRBJ1-3	TGTGCCAGCAGGGGGACAGGGGGAAACACCATATATTTT	CASRGTGGNTIYF
TRBV2	.	TRBD1	TRBJ1-5	TGTGCCAGCAGTCAGCGACAGGGGAGAGATCAGCCCCAGCATTTT	CASSQRQGRDQPQHF
TRBV6-5	.	TRBD1	TRBJ1-2	TGTGCCAGCAGCCGGACAGGGGAAGGCTACACCTTC	CASSRTGEGYTF
TRBV4-1	.	.	TRBJ1-3	TGCGCCAGCAGCCAAGACGGGGGCTCTGGAAACACCATATATTTT	CASSQDGGSGNTIYF
TRBV5-1	.	.	TRBJ2-5	TGCGCCAGCAGATATGAGATCGTCAAAGAGACCCAGTACTTC	CASRYEIVKETQYF
TRBV6-5	.	.	TRBJ1-1	TGTGCCAGCAGTTCCCACGGGGAGTTCACTGAAGCTTTCTTT	CASSSHGEFTEAFF
TRBV28	.	.	TRBJ2-1	TGTGCCAGCAGTTTCCCTAGCACAGGGAAGTCCTACAATGAGCAGTTCTTC	CASSFPSTGKSYNEQFF
TRBV19	.	.	TRBJ1-1	TGTGCCAGTAGTATAGGGTCTGGGGACATAGTTAGGAGCACTGAAGCTTTCTTT	CASSIGSGDIVRSTEAFF
TRBV11-3	.	TRBD2	TRBJ2-3	TGTGCCAGCAGCTTAGATCCGAGGGAGGGGCCAAAAGATACGCAGTATTTT	CASSLDPREGPKDTQYF
TRBV29-1	once	.	TRBJ2-7	TGCAGCGCCTTCGTACAGGGGAGGGAGCAGTACTTC	CSAFVQGREQYF
TRBV27	.	.	TRBJ1-1	TGTGCCAGCAGTTTCTTGAGGAACACTGAAGCTTTCTTT	CASSFLRNTEAFF
TRBV10-1	.	.	TRBJ2-1	TGCGCCAGCACTATGTTGGGGGCTCGCAATGAGCAGTTCTTC	CASTMLGARNEQFF
TRBV9	.	.	TRBJ1-1	TGTGCCAGCAGCGCCTCTCGGCTGGACTCGAGCACTGAAGCTTTCTTT	CASSASRLDSSTEAFF
TRBV6-1	.	TRBD1	TRBJ1-5	TGTGCCAGCAGTGAAGCGTGGACAGGCGATCAGCCCCAGCATTTT	CASSEAWTGDQPQHF
TRBV27	.	TRBD2	TRBJ2-1	TGTGCCAGCAGTTTACCCGGGGGGAACTCCTACAATGAGCAGTTCTTC	CASSLPGGNSYNEQFF
TRBV12-3/TRBV12-4	.	.	TRBJ1-1	TGTGCCAGCATCGGAGGGTGGGGCGAAGCTTTCTTT	CASIGGWGEAFF
TRBV2	.	.	TRBJ2-2	TGTGCCAGCAGTGAAACAGGGACGGACACCGGGGAGCTGTTTTTT	CASSETGTDTGELFF
TRBV28	.	.	TRBJ1-1	TGTGCCAGTACTCTTCGAAACACTGAAGCTTTCTTT	CASTLRNTEAFF
TRBV30	.	.	TRBJ1-3	TGTGCCTGGAGTGTAGAGTCACAGTTCTCTGGAAACACCATATATTTT	CAWSVESQFSGNTIYF
TRBV10-1	.	TRBD1	TRBJ2-2	TGCGCCAGCAGTGAAACAGGGGTCACCGGGGAGCTGTTTTTT	CASSETGVTGELFF
TRBV7-3	.	TRBD1	TRBJ2-1	TGTGCCAGCAGCTTAGGGACAGGGGGGTATGAGCAGTTCTTC	CASSLGTGGYEQFF
TRBV9	.	TRBD2	TRBJ2-5	TGTGCCAGCAGCGTAGAGGGGACGGGGGGAAGAGAGACCCAGTACTTC	CASSVEGTGGRETQYF
TRBV3-1/TRBV3-2	.	.	TRBJ1-3	TGTGCCAGCAGCCACGGGGGGGACACCATATATTTT	CASSHGGDTIYF
TRBV5-1	.	.	TRBJ1-1	TGCGCCAGCAGCTTGAGGGGGAACACTGAAGCTTTCTTT	CASSLRGNTEAFF
TRBV2	.	.	TRBJ2-5	TGTGCCAGCAACAGACAGAGGAGCAGCCAAGAGACCCAGTACTTC	CASNRQRSSQETQYF
TRBV7-9	.	.	TRBJ1-2	TGTGCCAGCAGCTTCCAGGGGAACTATGGCTACACCTTC	CASSFQGNYGYTF
TRBV5-1	.	TRBD1	TRBJ1-1	TGCGCCAGCAGCAGTACCGGGACAGGGAATGAAGCTTTCTTT	CASSSTGTGNEAFF
TRBV5-1	.	.	TRBJ1-1	TGCGCCAGCAGCCTGTGGGTAGGCCCCGGGGTAGACACTGAAGCTTTCTTT	CASSLWVGPGVDTEAFF
TRBV5-1	.	TRBD1	TRBJ1-1	TGCGCCAGCAAATGGACAGGGGGCAAGGGGACTGAAGCTTTCTTT	CASKWTGGKGTEAFF
TRBV9	.	.	TRBJ2-1	TGTGCCAGCAGCTCCGAAGGGGGGGCGGCGGGGCGTGAGCAGTTCTTC	CASSSEGGAAGREQFF
TRBV3-1/TRBV3-2	.	TRBD1	TRBJ1-2	TGTGCCAGCAGCCAAGTTCACAGGGGGGGCCGGTATGGCTACACCTTC	CASSQVHRGGRYGYTF